This T cell receptor beta chain was profiled in a study of shared clonotypes between healthy human individuals. Overall study: A couple of women and three men aged 18 to 49 served as donors.

Study-level points and caveats: Researchers sampled blood only, noting tissue repertoires likely differ.

Loaded into unsorted PBMC replicate PCRs was approximately 270 ng DNA, about 30,000 T cell genomes. Source study methods: Junction-only immunoSEQ sequences carried no quality scores, so filtering differed. Here immunoSEQ multiplex PCR was the method, and the copy in TCRdb shows in-frame clones only, minus some. The V and J calls and the clone size are those of that table, but D and trimming were determined from the DNA. The sample carries about half a million clones, around three quarters recorded once. Concerning this clone itself: Its specificity is not known. This CDR3 is also generated by other DNA sequences in the sample.

Germline assignment: CDR1 SGHRS and CDR2 YFSETQ. This CDR3 spans 16 amino acids. Trimming cost V 0 bases and J 0 bases; bases outside gene matches: 3. The V and J genes are TRBV5-1 and TRBJ2-3; 8 bases fit TRBD2. The sample taken for sequencing was PBMCs. The receptor was derived from a woman between 40 and 55 years old in good health. Some clones in this sample may be carry-over from other donors' samples. CDR3 DNA sequence: TGCGCCAGCAGCTTGGGGCCTAGCGGGAGCACAGATACGCAGTATTTT. This gives the protein CASSLGPSGSTDTQYF.